This is a list of T cell receptor beta chains from one sample in a study of blood T cell repertoires in COVID-19. Data came from immunoSEQ multiplex PCR; TCRdb stores just in-frame clones and leaves some out. This table holds 85,000 to 90,000 clones, about four fifths found once. The sample taken for sequencing was peripheral blood. The source of these receptors is a woman of 80 years or more with acute or convalescent COVID-19. CDR3s leave out the opening cysteine and the closing phenylalanine or tryptophan. Fields, in order: V gene, CDR3 length, CDR3 protein.

V: TRBV5-1; length: 13; CDR3: ASSPHGDSLVEQF
V: TRBV6-5; length: 11; CDR3: ASSRRTTGELF
V: TRBV20-1; length: 9; CDR3: SASREETQY
V: TRBV5-6; length: 13; CDR3: ASSRGGQGDTEAF
V: TRBV19; length: 12; CDR3: ASSVSQSTDTQY
V: TRBV24-1; length: 13; CDR3: ATSDPTGGGYGYT
V: TRBV15; length: 12; CDR3: ATSRDPAVLKAF
V: TRBV19; length: 12; CDR3: ASKEGSYNSPLH
V: TRBV5-1; length: 13; CDR3: ASSPGQGLLNEQF
V: TRBV3-1/TRBV3-2; length: 13; CDR3: ASSQGGRAGFGQF
V: TRBV4-2; length: 10; CDR3: ASSPSGYEQY
V: TRBV7-8; length: 11; CDR3: ASSFSGSETQY
V: TRBV19; length: 9; CDR3: ASSVADTQY
V: TRBV7-2; length: 15; CDR3: ASSPRDRGRPYNEQF
V: TRBV27; length: 14; CDR3: ASSSGRTGVNQPQH
V: TRBV28; length: 13; CDR3: ASTPIAGDYNEQF
V: TRBV6-5; length: 12; CDR3: AIELPPLSGIYT
V: TRBV27; length: 13; CDR3: ASSSGGAGTGELF
V: TRBV2; length: 11; CDR3: ASSASDTGELF
V: TRBV27; length: 11; CDR3: ASSPDTPEPQH
V: TRBV7-8; length: 13; CDR3: ASSQRTGIGEKLF
V: TRBV3-1/TRBV3-2; length: 13; CDR3: ASSTSLGGNTEAF
V: TRBV28; length: 15; CDR3: ASSLYTTGTGGLEQY
V: TRBV3-1/TRBV3-2; length: 13; CDR3: ASSRDRGFGETQY
V: TRBV5-4; length: 13; CDR3: ASRGVGSGAYGYT
V: TRBV7-9; length: 12; CDR3: ASSPDSRKETQY
V: TRBV18; length: 12; CDR3: ASSQTGGSGELF
V: TRBV5-4; length: 11; CDR3: ASSLGQANEAF
V: TRBV24-1; length: 12; CDR3: ATSSTGETGELF
V: TRBV2; length: 18; CDR3: ASSELGALAGGLAKNIQY
V: TRBV10-1; length: 12; CDR3: ASSDTRVQETQY
V: TRBV19; length: 12; CDR3: ASGQSRYQETQY
V: TRBV18; length: 12; CDR3: ASSRAGSGNTIY
V: TRBV19; length: 12; CDR3: ASKGASFTGELF
V: TRBV29-1; length: 12; CDR3: SVCPSGNTDTQY
V: TRBV6-5; length: 13; CDR3: ASRSGTGGGGELF
V: TRBV27; length: 18; CDR3: ASSFSLPAGTSGIYNEQF
V: TRBV15; length: 14; CDR3: ATSRDLPGGGYEQY
V: TRBV18; length: 13; CDR3: ASSPGQGTNSPLH
V: TRBV4-1; length: 12; CDR3: ASSQDQGGGELF
V: TRBV28; length: 12; CDR3: ASSLSANNQPQH
V: TRBV18; length: 12; CDR3: ASSLLQGEETQY
V: TRBV19; length: 11; CDR3: ASSPQGPDTQY
V: TRBV6-5; length: 10; CDR3: ASNLQGREQY
V: TRBV5-5; length: 10; CDR3: ASSAQDNEQF
V: TRBV6-5; length: 12; CDR3: ASMIGTPSTEAF
V: TRBV6-2/TRBV6-3; length: 12; CDR3: ASSQRGQAYEQY
V: TRBV28; length: 13; CDR3: ASNSFRATNEKLF
V: TRBV24-1; length: 16; CDR3: ATSDLQRGTGSINEQF
V: TRBV6-6; length: 12; CDR3: ASTPGSPTYEQY
V: TRBV28; length: 13; CDR3: ASSALTGPGQPQH